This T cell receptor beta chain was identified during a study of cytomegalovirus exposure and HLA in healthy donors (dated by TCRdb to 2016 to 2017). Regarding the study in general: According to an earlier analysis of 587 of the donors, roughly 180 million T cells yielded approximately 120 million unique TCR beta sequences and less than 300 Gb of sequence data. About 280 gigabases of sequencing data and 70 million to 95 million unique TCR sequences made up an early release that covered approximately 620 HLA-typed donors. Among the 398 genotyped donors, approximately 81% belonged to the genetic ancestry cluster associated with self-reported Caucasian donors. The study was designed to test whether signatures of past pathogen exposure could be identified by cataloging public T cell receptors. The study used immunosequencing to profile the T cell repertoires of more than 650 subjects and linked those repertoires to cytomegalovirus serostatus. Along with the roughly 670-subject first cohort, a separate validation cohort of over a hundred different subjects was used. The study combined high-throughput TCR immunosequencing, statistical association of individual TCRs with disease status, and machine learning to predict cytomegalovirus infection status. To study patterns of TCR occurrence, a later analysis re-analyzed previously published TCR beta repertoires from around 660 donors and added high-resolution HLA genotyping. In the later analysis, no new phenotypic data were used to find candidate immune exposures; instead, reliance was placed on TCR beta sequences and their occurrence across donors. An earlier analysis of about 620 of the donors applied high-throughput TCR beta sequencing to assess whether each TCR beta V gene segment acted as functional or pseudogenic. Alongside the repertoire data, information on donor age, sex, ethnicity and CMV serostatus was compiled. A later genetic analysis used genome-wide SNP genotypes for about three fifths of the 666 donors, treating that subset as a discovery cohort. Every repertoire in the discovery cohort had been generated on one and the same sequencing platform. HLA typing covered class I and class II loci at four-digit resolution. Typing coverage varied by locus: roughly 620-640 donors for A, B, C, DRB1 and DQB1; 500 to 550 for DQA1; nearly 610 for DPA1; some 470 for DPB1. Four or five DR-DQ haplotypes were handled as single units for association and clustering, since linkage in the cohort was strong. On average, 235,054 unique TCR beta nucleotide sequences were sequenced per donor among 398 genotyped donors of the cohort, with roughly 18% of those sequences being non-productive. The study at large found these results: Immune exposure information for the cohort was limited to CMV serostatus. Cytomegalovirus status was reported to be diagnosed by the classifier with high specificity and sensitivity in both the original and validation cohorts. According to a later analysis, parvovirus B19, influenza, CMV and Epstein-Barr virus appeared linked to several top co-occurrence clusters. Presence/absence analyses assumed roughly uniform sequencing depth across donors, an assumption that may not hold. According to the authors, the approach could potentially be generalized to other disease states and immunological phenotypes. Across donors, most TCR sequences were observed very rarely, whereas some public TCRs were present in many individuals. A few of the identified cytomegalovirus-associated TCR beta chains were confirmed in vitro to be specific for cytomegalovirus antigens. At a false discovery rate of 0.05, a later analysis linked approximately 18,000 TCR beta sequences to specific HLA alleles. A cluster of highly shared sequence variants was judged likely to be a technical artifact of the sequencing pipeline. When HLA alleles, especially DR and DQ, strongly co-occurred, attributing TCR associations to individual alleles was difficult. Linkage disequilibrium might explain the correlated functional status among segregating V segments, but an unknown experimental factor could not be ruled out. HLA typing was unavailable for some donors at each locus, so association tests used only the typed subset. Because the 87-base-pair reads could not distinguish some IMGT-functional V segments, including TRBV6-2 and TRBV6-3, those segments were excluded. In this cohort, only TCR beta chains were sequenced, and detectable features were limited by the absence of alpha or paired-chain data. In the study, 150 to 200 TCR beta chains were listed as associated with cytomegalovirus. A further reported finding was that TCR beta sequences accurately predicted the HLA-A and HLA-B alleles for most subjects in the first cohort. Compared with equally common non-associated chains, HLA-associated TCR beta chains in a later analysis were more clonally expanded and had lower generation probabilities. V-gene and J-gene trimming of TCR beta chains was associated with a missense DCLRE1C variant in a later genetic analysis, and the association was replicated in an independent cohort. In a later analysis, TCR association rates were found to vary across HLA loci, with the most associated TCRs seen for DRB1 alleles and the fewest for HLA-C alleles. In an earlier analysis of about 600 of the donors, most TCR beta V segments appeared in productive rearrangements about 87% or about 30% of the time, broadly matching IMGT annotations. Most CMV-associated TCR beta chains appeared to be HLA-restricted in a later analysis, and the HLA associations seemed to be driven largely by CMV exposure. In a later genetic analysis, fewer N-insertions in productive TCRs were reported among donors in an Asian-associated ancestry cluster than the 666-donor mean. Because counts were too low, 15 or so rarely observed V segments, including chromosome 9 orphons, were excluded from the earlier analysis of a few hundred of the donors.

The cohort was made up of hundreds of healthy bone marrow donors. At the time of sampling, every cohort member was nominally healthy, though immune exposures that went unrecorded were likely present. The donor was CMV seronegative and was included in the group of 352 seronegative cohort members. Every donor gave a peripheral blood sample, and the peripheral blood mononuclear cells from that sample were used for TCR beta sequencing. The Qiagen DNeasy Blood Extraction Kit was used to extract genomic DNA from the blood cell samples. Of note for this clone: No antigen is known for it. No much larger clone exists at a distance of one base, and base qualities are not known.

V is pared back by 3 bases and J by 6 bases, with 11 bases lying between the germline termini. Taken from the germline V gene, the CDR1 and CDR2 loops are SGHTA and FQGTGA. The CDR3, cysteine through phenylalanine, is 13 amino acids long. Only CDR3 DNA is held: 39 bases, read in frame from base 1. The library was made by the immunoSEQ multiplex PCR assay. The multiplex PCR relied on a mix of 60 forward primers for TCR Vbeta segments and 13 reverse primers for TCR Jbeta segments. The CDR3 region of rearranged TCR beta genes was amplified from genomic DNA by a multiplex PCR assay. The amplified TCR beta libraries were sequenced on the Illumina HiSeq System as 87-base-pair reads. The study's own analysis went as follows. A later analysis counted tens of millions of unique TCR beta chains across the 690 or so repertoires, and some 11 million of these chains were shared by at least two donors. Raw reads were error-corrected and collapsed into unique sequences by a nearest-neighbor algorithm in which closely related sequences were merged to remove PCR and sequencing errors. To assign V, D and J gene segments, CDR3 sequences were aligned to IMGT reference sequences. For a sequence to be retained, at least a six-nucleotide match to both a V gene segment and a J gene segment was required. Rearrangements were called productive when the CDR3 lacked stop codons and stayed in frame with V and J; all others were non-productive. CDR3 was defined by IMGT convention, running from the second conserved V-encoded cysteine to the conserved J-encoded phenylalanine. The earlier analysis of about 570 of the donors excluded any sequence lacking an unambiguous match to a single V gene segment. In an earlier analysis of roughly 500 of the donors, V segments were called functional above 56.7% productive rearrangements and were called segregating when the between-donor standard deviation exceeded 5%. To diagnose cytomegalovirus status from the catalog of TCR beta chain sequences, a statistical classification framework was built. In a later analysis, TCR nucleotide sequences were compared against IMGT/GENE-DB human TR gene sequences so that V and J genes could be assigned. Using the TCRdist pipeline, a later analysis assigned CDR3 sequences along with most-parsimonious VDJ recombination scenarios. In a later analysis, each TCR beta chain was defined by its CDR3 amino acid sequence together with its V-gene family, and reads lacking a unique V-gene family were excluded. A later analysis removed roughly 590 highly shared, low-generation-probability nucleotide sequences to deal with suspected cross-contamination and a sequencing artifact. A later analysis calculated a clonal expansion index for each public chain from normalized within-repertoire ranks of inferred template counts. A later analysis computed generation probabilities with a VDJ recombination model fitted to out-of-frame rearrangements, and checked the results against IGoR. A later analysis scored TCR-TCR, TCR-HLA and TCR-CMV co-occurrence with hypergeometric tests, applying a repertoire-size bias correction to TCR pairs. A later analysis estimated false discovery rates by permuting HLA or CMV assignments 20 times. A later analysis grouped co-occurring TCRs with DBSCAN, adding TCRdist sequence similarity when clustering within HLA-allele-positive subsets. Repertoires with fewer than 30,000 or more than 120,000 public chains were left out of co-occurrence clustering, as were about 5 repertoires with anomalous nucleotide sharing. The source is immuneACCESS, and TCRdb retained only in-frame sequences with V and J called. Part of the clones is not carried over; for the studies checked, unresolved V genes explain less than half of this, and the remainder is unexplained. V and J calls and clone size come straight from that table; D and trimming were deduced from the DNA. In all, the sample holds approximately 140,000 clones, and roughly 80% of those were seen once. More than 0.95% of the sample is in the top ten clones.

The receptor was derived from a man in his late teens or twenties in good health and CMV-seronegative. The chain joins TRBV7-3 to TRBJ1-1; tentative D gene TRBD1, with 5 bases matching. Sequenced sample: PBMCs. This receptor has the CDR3 CASSFQGEAEAFF. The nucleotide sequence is TGTGCCAGCAGCTTCCAGGGCGAAGCTGAAGCTTTCTTT.